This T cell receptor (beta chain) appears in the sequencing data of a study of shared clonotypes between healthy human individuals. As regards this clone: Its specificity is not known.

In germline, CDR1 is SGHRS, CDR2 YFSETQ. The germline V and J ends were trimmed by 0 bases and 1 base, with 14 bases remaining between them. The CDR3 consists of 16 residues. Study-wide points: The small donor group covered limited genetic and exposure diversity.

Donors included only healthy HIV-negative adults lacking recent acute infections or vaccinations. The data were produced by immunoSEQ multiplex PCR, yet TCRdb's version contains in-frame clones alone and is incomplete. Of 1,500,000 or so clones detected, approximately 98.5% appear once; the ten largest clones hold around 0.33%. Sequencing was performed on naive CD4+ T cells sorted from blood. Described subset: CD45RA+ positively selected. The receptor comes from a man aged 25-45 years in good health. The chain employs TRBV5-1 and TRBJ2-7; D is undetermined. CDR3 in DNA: TGCGCCAGCAGCTTGGCCCCGAACGGCGAATCCTACGAGCAGTACTTC. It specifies CASSLAPNGESYEQYF. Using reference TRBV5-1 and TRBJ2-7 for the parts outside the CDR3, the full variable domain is KAGVTQTPRYLIKTRGQQVTLSCSPISGHRSVSWYQQTPGQGLQFLFEYFSETQRNKGNFPGRFSGRQFSNSRSEMNVSTLELGDSALYLCASSLAPNGESYEQYFGPGTRLTVT.